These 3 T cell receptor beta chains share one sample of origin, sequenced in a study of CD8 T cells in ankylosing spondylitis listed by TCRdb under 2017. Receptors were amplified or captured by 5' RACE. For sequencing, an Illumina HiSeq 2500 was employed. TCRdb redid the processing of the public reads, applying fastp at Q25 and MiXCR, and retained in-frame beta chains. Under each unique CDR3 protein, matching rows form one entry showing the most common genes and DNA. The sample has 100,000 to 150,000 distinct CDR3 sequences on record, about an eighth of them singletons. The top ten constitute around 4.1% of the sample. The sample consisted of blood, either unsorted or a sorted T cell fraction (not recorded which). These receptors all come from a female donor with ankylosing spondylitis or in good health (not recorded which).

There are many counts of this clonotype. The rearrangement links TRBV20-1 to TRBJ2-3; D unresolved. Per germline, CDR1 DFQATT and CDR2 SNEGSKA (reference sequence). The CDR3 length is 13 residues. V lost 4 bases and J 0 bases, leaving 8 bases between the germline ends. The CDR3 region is CSAIKDSTDTQYF. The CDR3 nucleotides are TGCAGTGCTATCAAGGATAGCACAGATACGCAGTATTTT.

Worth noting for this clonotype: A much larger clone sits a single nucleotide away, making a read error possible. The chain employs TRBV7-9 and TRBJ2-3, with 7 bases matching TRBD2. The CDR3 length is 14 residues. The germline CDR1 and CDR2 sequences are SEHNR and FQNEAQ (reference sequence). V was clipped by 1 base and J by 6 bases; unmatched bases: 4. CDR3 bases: TGTGCCAGCAGCTTAGAAGCGGGATTGGATACGCAGTATTTT. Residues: CASSLEAGLDTQYF.

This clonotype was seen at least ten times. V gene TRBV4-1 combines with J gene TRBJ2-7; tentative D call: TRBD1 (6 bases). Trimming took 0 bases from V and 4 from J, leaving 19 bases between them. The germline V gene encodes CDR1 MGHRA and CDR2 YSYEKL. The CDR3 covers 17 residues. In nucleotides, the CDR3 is TGCGCCAGCAGCCAAGACTCGAGAACAGGGTTGTCTTACGAGCAGTACTTC. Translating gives CASSQDSRTGLSYEQYF.